This paragraph reports one T cell receptor beta chain. Its antigen remains unknown. The sample originates from a study of OX40 agonist ivuxolimab in advanced cancers. Study background: Hepatocellular carcinoma, melanoma, renal cell or head and neck cancer affected the dose-escalation patients. Regarding the study as a whole: Clones of CD4+ and CD8+ blood T cells grew by week 6 at doses of 0.1 to 3.0 mg/kg.

The CDR3 runs 11 residues. With 2 bases removed from V and 6 bases from J, the gap between germline ends came to 1 base. The germline gives CDR1 MNHEY, CDR2 SVGAGI. TCRdb's copy holds only in-frame clones and misses some; the assay was immunoSEQ multiplex PCR. The profile shows roughly 100,000 clones, around 94% of them singletons. The chain has TRBV6-5 and TRBJ2-2; no reliable D call. Here the sequenced sample was CD4+ or CD8+ T cells sorted from blood, taken in a trial of the OX40 agonist ivuxolimab. This sequence originates from an adult with an advanced solid tumor such as melanoma, head and neck, liver or kidney cancer. CDR3 protein: CASSYPGELFF. CDR3 coding DNA: TGTGCCAGCAGTTACCCCGGGGAGCTGTTTTTT.